This is a list of T cell receptor beta chains from one sample in a study of T cells in tuberculosis. Measured with immunoSEQ multiplex PCR; TCRdb has only the in-frame clones, and not every one. The sample includes 25,000 to 30,000 clones, around 92% seen only once; the top ten take 5.5% to 8%. Material: PBMCs, obtained at tuberculosis diagnosis. Receptors originate from an adult with tuberculosis. The CDR3 runs from the conserved cysteine through the conserved F or W. D genes are given only for firm matches.

.	TRBV18	CASSPPEGATGELFF
.	TRBV30	CAWSVQGHEQYF
.	TRBV11-1	CASSLRSGSTDTQYF
TRBD1	TRBV9	CASSVDGTANEKLFF
.	TRBV7-6	CASSLGGDTEAFF
.	TRBV28	CASSLTPGSYEQYF
TRBD1	TRBV18	CASSQETGGPYEQYF
TRBD2	TRBV9	CASSVAGGLVDTQYF
TRBD1	TRBV4-1	CASSQFGDRANEQYF
TRBD1	TRBV7-2	CASSRTGGEGSYTF
TRBD1	TRBV29-1	CSVKNGQGNQPQHF
.	TRBV5-6	CASSHSGLGRQPQHF
.	TRBV10-3	CAISGLGHTDTQYF
.	TRBV28	CASRLTGYGYTF
TRBD2	TRBV5-4	CASSWGSGATGELFF
.	TRBV29-1	CSVLASNTGELFF